This TCR beta chain derives from a study of radiotherapy plus CTLA-4 blockade in lung cancer. Study context: Objective response rate was over 15%; disease control rate, about 31%.

V dropped 7 bases and J dropped 3 bases, with 8 bases sitting between them. The germline V gene has CDR1 SGHKS and CDR2 YYEKEE (reference sequence). This CDR3 spans 11 amino acids. Note on this clone: Its antigen is unknown.

General study points: Radiotherapy was combined with ipilimumab, and tumor-derived TCR clones then expanded in blood.

Measured with immunoSEQ multiplex PCR; TCRdb has only the in-frame clones, and not every one. Among tens of thousands of clones listed, about three quarters were seen once. The chain combines TRBV5-5 with TRBJ2-7, with D unresolved. The source was peripheral blood, collected from a patient treated with radiotherapy plus ipilimumab. The TCR sequence derives from a human donor with non-small cell lung cancer who had stable disease on radiotherapy plus ipilimumab. DNA of the CDR3: TGTGCCAGCCACCAGAACTACGAGCAGTACTTC. It is translated as CASHQNYEQYF.